Listed below are T cell receptor beta chains from one sample, sequenced in a study of T cell responses to AZD1222 COVID-19 vaccine. Data came from immunoSEQ multiplex PCR; TCRdb stores just in-frame clones and leaves some out. The top ten clones hold under 8.5% of a sample with thousands of clones, 88% of them seen once. This material consisted of peripheral blood, taken 28 days after the second AZD1222 dose. The receptors originated from an adult who received the AZD1222 COVID-19 vaccine. CDR3s leave out the opening cysteine and the closing phenylalanine or tryptophan. The order of the fields is V gene, D gene, CDR3 protein. D genes are given only for firm matches.

v_gene: TRBV12-3/TRBV12-4
d_gene: NA
CDR3aa: ASSGPGGEQY

v_gene: TRBV6-5
d_gene: TRBD2
CDR3aa: ASSYSSGDPTDTQY

v_gene: TRBV20-1
d_gene: NA
CDR3aa: SASQRGPVTYEQY

v_gene: TRBV4-1
d_gene: TRBD2
CDR3aa: ASSHHASGSYEQY

v_gene: TRBV5-1
d_gene: NA
CDR3aa: ASSLPFVDRSYQETQY

v_gene: TRBV28
d_gene: NA
CDR3aa: ASSSRNGYT

v_gene: TRBV6-6
d_gene: NA
CDR3aa: ASSFDSAGKSSPLH

v_gene: TRBV5-5
d_gene: NA
CDR3aa: ASSLNRNYT

v_gene: TRBV3-1/TRBV3-2
d_gene: NA
CDR3aa: ASSQTGDSYEQY

v_gene: TRBV6-4
d_gene: NA
CDR3aa: ASSDGWGEAF

v_gene: TRBV24-1
d_gene: NA
CDR3aa: ATSDPWVGKLF

v_gene: TRBV9
d_gene: NA
CDR3aa: ASSVSGNTIY

v_gene: TRBV5-6
d_gene: NA
CDR3aa: ASSLRGSGNQPQH

v_gene: TRBV6-5
d_gene: NA
CDR3aa: ASSLRGRTPLELF

v_gene: TRBV27
d_gene: TRBD2
CDR3aa: ASSGGGGGSPGNEQF

v_gene: TRBV2
d_gene: NA
CDR3aa: ASSEGVYTEAF

v_gene: TRBV19
d_gene: NA
CDR3aa: ASSTEGHTDTQY

v_gene: TRBV7-3
d_gene: NA
CDR3aa: ASADGTPNTGELF

v_gene: TRBV18
d_gene: NA
CDR3aa: ASSPRISPENEQF

v_gene: TRBV2
d_gene: NA
CDR3aa: ASMAGRQPQH

v_gene: TRBV9
d_gene: TRBD1
CDR3aa: ASSVGGQVNTGELF

v_gene: TRBV29-1
d_gene: NA
CDR3aa: SVSGISASEQY

v_gene: TRBV5-4
d_gene: NA
CDR3aa: ASSVGGLDTGELF

v_gene: TRBV6-1
d_gene: TRBD1
CDR3aa: ASSEVVGQGDQPQH

v_gene: TRBV7-9
d_gene: NA
CDR3aa: ASSPSRGYSYEQY

v_gene: TRBV6-2/TRBV6-3
d_gene: NA
CDR3aa: ASSYSEGGSSYEQY

v_gene: TRBV21-1
d_gene: NA
CDR3aa: ASSKARQGKGTEAF

v_gene: TRBV5-1
d_gene: NA
CDR3aa: ASSLVPVDTQY

v_gene: TRBV6-2/TRBV6-3
d_gene: NA
CDR3aa: ASSYERWGGDEQY

v_gene: TRBV30
d_gene: NA
CDR3aa: AWSVVGTYYGYT

v_gene: TRBV11-1
d_gene: TRBD1
CDR3aa: ASSPDRTKAADTQY

v_gene: TRBV10-3
d_gene: NA
CDR3aa: AISPQGKETQY

v_gene: TRBV27
d_gene: NA
CDR3aa: ASRYGQKNTGELF

v_gene: TRBV12-3/TRBV12-4
d_gene: NA
CDR3aa: ASSLRERREAF

v_gene: TRBV18
d_gene: NA
CDR3aa: ASSLQGDEAF

v_gene: TRBV10-1
d_gene: NA
CDR3aa: ASSAGGHEQY

v_gene: TRBV5-1
d_gene: NA
CDR3aa: ASSLVPGGTEAF

v_gene: TRBV7-9
d_gene: TRBD2
CDR3aa: ASSMLAGGTNEQF

v_gene: TRBV7-8
d_gene: TRBD2
CDR3aa: ASSPVRTSRYNEQF